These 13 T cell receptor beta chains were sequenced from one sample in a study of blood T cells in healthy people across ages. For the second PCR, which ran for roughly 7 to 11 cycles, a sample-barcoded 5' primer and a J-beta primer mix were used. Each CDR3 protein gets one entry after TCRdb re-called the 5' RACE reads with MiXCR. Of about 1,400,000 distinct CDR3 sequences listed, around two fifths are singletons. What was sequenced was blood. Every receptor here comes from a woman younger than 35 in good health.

CDR3 bases: TGTGCCAGCAGCGTAGAGACAGCCCCCGGGGAGCAGTTCTTC. Translated: CASSVETAPGEQFF. The chain uses TRBV9 and TRBJ2-1; tentative D call: TRBD1 (5 bases). V gave up 0 bases and J gave up 10 bases, with 14 bases separating them. Germline CDR1 is SGDLS and CDR2 is YYNGEE. The CDR3 runs 14 residues. Using reference TRBV9 and TRBJ2-1 for the parts outside the CDR3, the full variable domain is DSGVTQTPKHLITATGQRVTLRCSPRSGDLSVYWYQQSLDQGLQFLIQYYNGEERAKGNILERFSAQQFPDLHSELNLSSLELGDSALYFCASSVETAPGEQFFGPGTRLTVL.

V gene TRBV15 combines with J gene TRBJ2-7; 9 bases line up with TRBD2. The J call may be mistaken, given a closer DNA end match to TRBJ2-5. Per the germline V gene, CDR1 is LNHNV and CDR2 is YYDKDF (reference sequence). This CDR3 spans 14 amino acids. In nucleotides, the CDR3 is TGTGCCACCAGCAATAGCGGGAGTTTGGAGACCCAGTACTTC. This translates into CATSNSGSLETQYF.

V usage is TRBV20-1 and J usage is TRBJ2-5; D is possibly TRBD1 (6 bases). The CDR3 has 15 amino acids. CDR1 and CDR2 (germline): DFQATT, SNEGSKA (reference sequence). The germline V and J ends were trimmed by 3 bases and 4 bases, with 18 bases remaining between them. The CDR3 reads CSARGLRDTGETQYF. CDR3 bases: TGCAGTGCTAGGGGGCTCCGGGACACAGGAGAGACCCAGTACTTC.

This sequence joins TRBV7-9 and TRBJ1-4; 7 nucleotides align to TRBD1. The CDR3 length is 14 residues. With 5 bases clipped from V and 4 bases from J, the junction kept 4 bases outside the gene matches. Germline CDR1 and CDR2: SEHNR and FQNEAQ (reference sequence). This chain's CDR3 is CASSQQGHNEKLFF. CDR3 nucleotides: TGTGCCAGCAGCCAACAGGGGCATAATGAAAAACTGTTTTTT.

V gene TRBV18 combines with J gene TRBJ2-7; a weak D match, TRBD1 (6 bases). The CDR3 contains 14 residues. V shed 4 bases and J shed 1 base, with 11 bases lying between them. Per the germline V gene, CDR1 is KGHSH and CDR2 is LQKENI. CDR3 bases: TGTGCCAGCTCACACTGGACAGAATCCTACGAGCAGTACTTC. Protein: CASSHWTESYEQYF.

The CDR3 loop reads CASGGLASTGELFF. Written as DNA, the CDR3 is TGTGCCAGTGGGGGACTAGCTTCGACCGGGGAGCTGTTTTTT. V and J are TRBV6-5 and TRBJ2-2; 9 nucleotides align to TRBD2. The CDR3 is 14 amino acids. CDR1 is MNHEY and CDR2 is SVGAGI in the germline V gene. V trimming: 9 bases; J trimming: 5 bases; junction bases outside the gene matches: 7.

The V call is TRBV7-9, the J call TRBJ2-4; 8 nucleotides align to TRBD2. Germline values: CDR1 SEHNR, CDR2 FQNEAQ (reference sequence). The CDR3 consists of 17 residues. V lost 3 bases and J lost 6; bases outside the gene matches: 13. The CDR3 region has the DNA TGTGCCAGCAGCTTTGTTATATCGGGAGGGCCGGGAAACATTCAGTACTTC. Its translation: CASSFVISGGPGNIQYF.

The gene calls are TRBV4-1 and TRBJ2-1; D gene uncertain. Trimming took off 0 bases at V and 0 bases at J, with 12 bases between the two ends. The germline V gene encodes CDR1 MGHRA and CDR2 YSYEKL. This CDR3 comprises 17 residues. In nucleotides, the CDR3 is TGCGCCAGCAGCCAAGATATAGCCCTGAGCTCCTACAATGAGCAGTTCTTC. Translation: CASSQDIALSSYNEQFF.

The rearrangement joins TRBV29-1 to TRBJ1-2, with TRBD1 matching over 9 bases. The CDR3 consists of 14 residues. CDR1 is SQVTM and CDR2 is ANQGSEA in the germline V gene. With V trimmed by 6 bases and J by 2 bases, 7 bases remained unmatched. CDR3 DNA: TGCAGCGTGACGGCCGGGACAGGGAACTATGGCTACACCTTC. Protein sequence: CSVTAGTGNYGYTF. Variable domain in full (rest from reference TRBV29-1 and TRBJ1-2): SAVISQKPSRDICQRGTSLTIQCQVDSQVTMMFWYRQQPGQSLTLIATANQGSEATYESGFVIDKFPISRPNLTFSTLTVSNMSPEDSSIYLCSVTAGTGNYGYTFGSGTRLTVV.

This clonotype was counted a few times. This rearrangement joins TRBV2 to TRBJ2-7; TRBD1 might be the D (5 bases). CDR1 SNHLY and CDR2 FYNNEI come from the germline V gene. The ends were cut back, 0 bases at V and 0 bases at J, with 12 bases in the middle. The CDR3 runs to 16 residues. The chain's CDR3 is CASSEAAGMSSYEQYF. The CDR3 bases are TGTGCCAGCAGTGAAGCGGCAGGGATGAGCTCCTACGAGCAGTACTTC.

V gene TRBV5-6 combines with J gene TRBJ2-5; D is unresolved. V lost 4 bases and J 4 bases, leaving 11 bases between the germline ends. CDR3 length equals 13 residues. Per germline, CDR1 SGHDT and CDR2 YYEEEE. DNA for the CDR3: TGTGCCAGCAGCCTGAGGAACGGAGAGACCCAGTACTTC. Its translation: CASSLRNGETQYF.

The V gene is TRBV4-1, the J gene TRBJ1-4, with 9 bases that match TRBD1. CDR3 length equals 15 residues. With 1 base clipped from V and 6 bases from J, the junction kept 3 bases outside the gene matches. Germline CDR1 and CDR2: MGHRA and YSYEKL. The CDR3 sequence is CASSQGDRDDEKLFF. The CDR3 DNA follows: TGCGCCAGCAGCCAAGGGGACAGGGACGATGAAAAACTGTTTTTT.

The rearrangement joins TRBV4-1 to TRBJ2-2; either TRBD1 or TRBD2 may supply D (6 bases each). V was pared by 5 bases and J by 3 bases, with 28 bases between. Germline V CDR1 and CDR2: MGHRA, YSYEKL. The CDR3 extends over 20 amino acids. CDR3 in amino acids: CASSTIQGPFGGEDTGELFF. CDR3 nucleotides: TGCGCCAGCAGCACGATCCAGGGGCCCTTCGGCGGGGAAGACACCGGGGAGCTGTTTTTT.